Listed below are T cell receptor beta chains from one sample, sequenced in a study of CD8 T cells in Susac syndrome. Using its own MiXCR run on the immunoSEQ multiplex PCR reads, TCRdb lists one record per CDR3 protein. Here the sample spans approximately 150,000 distinct CDR3 sequences, 90% to 95% being singletons. Specimen: CD4+ T cells from PBMCs. All receptors derive from a human donor in good health. Both conserved end residues are part of each CDR3. A D gene is named only where the DNA matches it firmly. Where a row states a size, it is once, few, many or the class of an expanded clone; other rows omit it.

CSASGGIGYGYTF,TGCAGTGCTAGCGGCGGGATAGGCTATGGCTACACCTTC,TRBV20-1,-,TRBJ1-2,-
CASSQEEGFDTQYF,TGCGCCAGCAGTCAGGAGGAGGGTTTCGATACGCAGTATTTT,TRBV5-1,-,TRBJ2-3,-
CASSYSSKVAGGLSSYNEQFF,TGTGCCAGCAGTTACTCCAGTAAGGTAGCGGGAGGGTTAAGCTCCTACAATGAGCAGTTCTTC,TRBV6-5,once,TRBJ2-1,TRBD2
CASSYRGYYGYTF,TGTGCCAGCAGTTACCGGGGCTACTATGGCTACACCTTC,TRBV6-2/TRBV6-3,once,TRBJ1-2,-
CASSYRWETQYF,TGTGCCAGCAGTTACAGATGGGAGACCCAGTACTTC,TRBV6-2/TRBV6-3,-,TRBJ2-5,-
CSARLGQGTTEAFF,TGCAGTGCTAGGCTAGGACAGGGAACCACTGAAGCTTTCTTT,TRBV20-1,-,TRBJ1-1,TRBD1
CASKGTGPGNTIYF,TGTGCCAGCAAAGGGACAGGACCTGGAAACACCATATATTTT,TRBV3-1,-,TRBJ1-3,TRBD1
CASSLGGLGRDTEAFF,TGTGCCAGCAGTTTGGGGGGCCTTGGGCGGGACACTGAAGCTTTCTTT,TRBV12-3/TRBV12-4,-,TRBJ1-1,-
CASSGTGRLGDEQYF,TGCGCCAGCAGCGGAACCGGTAGGCTAGGGGACGAGCAGTACTTC,TRBV5-1,-,TRBJ2-7,-
CASSLAPRGGLGEQFF,TGTGCCAGCAGCTTAGCCCCGCGGGGGGGCCTCGGTGAGCAGTTCTTC,TRBV7-8,-,TRBJ2-1,TRBD2
CASSAGHRDGTGELFF,TGTGCCAGCAGCGCAGGGCACAGGGATGGCACCGGGGAGCTGTTTTTT,TRBV9,once,TRBJ2-2,-
CASSTSRDRVGTYGYTF,TGTGCCAGCAGTACGTCCCGGGACAGGGTGGGAACCTATGGCTACACCTTC,TRBV6-1,-,TRBJ1-2,TRBD1
CSARDHLAGNSYEQYF,TGCAGTGCTAGAGACCATTTAGCGGGGAACTCCTACGAGCAGTACTTC,TRBV20-1,-,TRBJ2-7,TRBD2
CASSLLRTGTYEQYF,TGTGCCAGCAGCTTACTCCGGACAGGCACCTACGAGCAGTACTTC,TRBV5-5,-,TRBJ2-7,TRBD1
CASSPQKGGRDEQYF,TGTGCCAGCAGCCCCCAGAAGGGGGGGAGGGACGAGCAGTACTTC,TRBV12-3/TRBV12-4,-,TRBJ2-7,-
CSVGPTGSSGNTIYF,TGCAGCGTTGGCCCTACAGGGAGCTCTGGAAACACCATATATTTT,TRBV29-1,-,TRBJ1-3,-
CSVEGDRGTKTQYF,TGCAGCGTTGAAGGGGACAGGGGGACGAAGACCCAGTACTTC,TRBV29-1,-,TRBJ2-5,TRBD1
CASSKGTSGNYEQYF,TGCGCCAGCAGCAAAGGGACTAGCGGGAACTACGAGCAGTACTTC,TRBV5-1,-,TRBJ2-7,TRBD2
CSARDTGTNYTGELFF,TGCAGTGCTAGAGACACCGGGACTAACTACACCGGGGAGCTGTTTTTT,TRBV20-1,-,TRBJ2-2,TRBD2
CASSLRWTGNYEQYF,TGTGCCAGCAGTTTACGCTGGACAGGGAACTACGAGCAGTACTTC,TRBV6-1,once,TRBJ2-7,TRBD1
CASRAPSAGNYEQYF,TGTGCCAGCAGAGCCCCTAGTGCGGGAAACTACGAGCAGTACTTC,TRBV27,-,TRBJ2-7,-
CSARGQDYGYTF,TGCAGTGCTAGGGGCCAGGACTATGGCTACACCTTC,TRBV20-1,-,TRBJ1-2,-
CASSFYSSPLHF,TGTGCCAGCAGCTTCTACTCTTCACCCCTCCACTTT,TRBV14,once,TRBJ1-6,-
CASSYTPGTGGVSYEQYF,TGTGCCAGCAGTTACACCCCGGGGACAGGGGGAGTATCCTACGAGCAGTACTTC,TRBV6-5,-,TRBJ2-7,TRBD1
CASSLGQGRTQYF,TGTGCCAGCAGCTTAGGGCAGGGTAGGACCCAGTACTTC,TRBV7-6,-,TRBJ2-5,-
CSVSTGATEQYF,TGCAGCGTTTCGACAGGGGCCACCGAGCAGTACTTC,TRBV29-1,-,TRBJ2-7,TRBD1
CASSFPGQINEQFF,TGTGCCAGCAGCTTCCCGGGACAGATCAATGAGCAGTTCTTC,TRBV11-2,-,TRBJ2-1,TRBD1
CASSQFTTYEQYF,TGTGCCAGCAGCCAATTTACTACCTACGAGCAGTACTTC,TRBV14,-,TRBJ2-7,-
CASSPSKYEQYF,TGTGCCAGCAGCCCTAGCAAGTACGAGCAGTACTTC,TRBV6-6,-,TRBJ2-7,-
CASSLGGGRNSPLHF,TGTGCCAGCAGCTTAGGTGGGGGAAGGAATTCACCCCTCCACTTT,TRBV7-9,-,TRBJ1-6,-
CASSYQREAHYNEQFF,TGTGCCAGCAGCTATCAGCGGGAGGCCCACTACAATGAGCAGTTCTTC,TRBV7-9,-,TRBJ2-1,TRBD2
CASSLGAGPNQPQHF,TGCGCCAGCAGCCTTGGTGCAGGCCCCAATCAGCCCCAGCATTTT,TRBV5-1,-,TRBJ1-5,-
CSAADLLAGGFVDTQYF,TGCAGTGCGGCCGACCTACTAGCGGGGGGGTTTGTGGATACGCAGTATTTT,TRBV20-1,-,TRBJ2-3,TRBD2
CASKAEGPNTDTQYF,TGCGCCAGCAAGGCTGAAGGTCCCAACACAGATACGCAGTATTTT,TRBV5-1,-,TRBJ2-3,-
CAIRTKETQYF,TGTGCCATCAGGACCAAAGAGACCCAGTACTTC,TRBV2,-,TRBJ2-5,-
CASRGAGSTDTQYF,TGTGCCAGCAGGGGGGCGGGAAGCACAGATACGCAGTATTTT,TRBV27,-,TRBJ2-3,-
CSALGDTDTQYF,TGCAGTGCACTAGGGGACACAGATACGCAGTATTTT,TRBV20-1,-,TRBJ2-3,-
CASSPPGSPAPYTF,TGTGCCAGCTCACCCCCGGGATCACCTGCCCCCTACACCTTC,TRBV18,-,TRBJ1-2,-
CSARRLAGGSFAKNIQYF,TGCAGTGCTAGAAGACTAGCGGGCGGGAGCTTTGCCAAAAACATTCAGTACTTC,TRBV20-1,-,TRBJ2-4,TRBD2
CSARDRGRGQQPQHF,TGCAGTGCTAGAGATCGGGGCAGGGGGCAGCAGCCCCAGCATTTT,TRBV20-1,-,TRBJ1-5,TRBD1